The present T cell receptor (beta chain) was sequenced within a study of human versus mouse CDR3 diversity and MHC coevolution. Here immunoSEQ multiplex PCR was the method, and the copy in TCRdb shows in-frame clones only, minus some. This table has over 60,000 clones, around 93% appearing once. The CDR3 length is 15 residues. V gave up 0 bases and J gave up 4 bases, with 11 bases separating them. Germline CDR1 and CDR2: SGHNT and YYREEE (reference sequence). The source material was naive CD4+ T cells from blood. Subset of the sample: CD45RO-negative CD62L-positive naive CD4 T cells. The clonotype comes from a person between 30 and 69 years old in good health. The chain has TRBV5-4 and TRBJ1-3, with D uncertain. CDR3 protein: CASSLDPAGGNTIYF. In nucleotides, the CDR3 is TGTGCCAGCAGCTTGGATCCTGCGGGGGGAAACACCATATATTTT. The complete variable domain, with remaining parts taken from reference TRBV5-4 and TRBJ1-3, reads ETGVTQSPTHLIKTRGQQVTLRCSSQSGHNTVSWYQQALGQGPQFIFQYYREEENGRGNFPPRFSGLQFPNYSSELNVNALELDDSALYLCASSLDPAGGNTIYFGEGSWLTVV.